This T cell receptor beta chain was recovered during a study of blood T cells in healthy people across ages. Broader study findings: CMV status of donors was not determined, possibly confounding expanded clonotype changes.

Notes on this clonotype: Its antigen is not known. This may arise from a read error, as a much more abundant clone is one base away.

Using a J-beta primer mix together with a sample-barcoded 5' primer, a second PCR was run for roughly 7 to 11 cycles. No fewer than 3 million CDR3-containing paired-end reads came from each sample. TCRdb fed the 5' RACE reads into MiXCR, producing one record per CDR3 protein. The table lists 890,000 or so distinct CDR3 sequences, 60% to 80% of them singletons, with approximately 30% in the top ten. Donation came from healthy Caucasian individuals in Russia who were aged about 6 to 95. Researchers report isolating at least 6 million PBMCs per sample. The sequence was obtained from a young man in good health. Sequenced sample: blood.

This chain's CDR3 is CASNFSRETQYF. The CDR3 DNA follows: TGTGCCAGCAACTTTAGCCGGGAGACCCAGTACTTC. The chain is built from TRBV7-2 and TRBJ2-5; D is unresolved. Trimming cost V 7 bases and J 5 bases, with 11 bases left between them. The CDR3 has 12 residues. Germline-derived CDR1 and CDR2 are SGHTA and FQGNSA.